Following are 16 T cell receptor beta chains from one sample sequenced in a study of T-cell memory formation after mild COVID-19. TCRdb itself ran the 5' RACE reads through MiXCR, one entry per CDR3 protein. The sample yields about 560,000 distinct CDR3 sequences, less than 25% seen once. Sample: PBMCs or a T cell subset sorted from them (not recorded which). The receptors were sampled from an adult woman who had mild COVID-19 (a few samples of this study predate the infection). Cell type and time point are not known.

The chain couples TRBV4-1 to TRBJ1-5; D is undetermined. Germline V gene lookup returns CDR1 MGHRA and CDR2 YSYEKL. The germline V and J ends were trimmed by 1 base and 1 base, with 17 bases remaining between them. CDR3 length equals 18 residues. CDR3 residues: CASSQAVLRVTSNQPQHF. In nucleotides, the CDR3 is TGCGCCAGCAGCCAAGCTGTTTTGAGGGTAACAAGCAATCAGCCCCAGCATTTT.

In this sample, this clonotype turned up many times. The CDR3 loop reads CASSLAQGVVGELFF. CDR3 sequence (DNA): TGTGCCAGCAGCTTAGCACAGGGGGTCGTCGGGGAGCTGTTTTTT. The rearrangement links TRBV7-7 to TRBJ2-2; TRBD1 agrees at 8 bases. The CDR3 covers 15 residues. V shed 0 bases and J 7 bases; nucleotides not matched to a gene: 4. Per germline, CDR1 SSHAT and CDR2 FNYEAQ (reference sequence).

The sample holds many counts of this clonotype. V and J are TRBV6-4 and TRBJ1-1; D is unresolved. Trimming pared 1 base from V and 4 bases from J, leaving 10 bases between. CDR1 is MRHNA and CDR2 is SNTAGT in the germline V gene. The CDR3 is 14 amino acids. The CDR3 bases are TGTGCCAGCAGTGACTTTCTGGGGTCCACTGAAGCTTTCTTT. It codes for CASSDFLGSTEAFF.

This chain connects TRBV6-6 to TRBJ1-1; D is undetermined. The V end was cut by 6 bases, the J end by 3 bases, with 11 bases between. The V gene's germline CDR1 is MNHNY and CDR2 SVGAGI (reference sequence). The CDR3 spans 13 residues. CDR3 sequence reads: CASSPALYTEAFF. For the CDR3, the DNA is TGTGCCAGCAGCCCAGCCCTTTACACTGAAGCTTTCTTT.

This clonotype came up a few times. V is TRBV20-1 and J is TRBJ1-2; TRBD1 is a possible D gene (5 bases). CDR3 length: 12 residues. Germline loops: CDR1 DFQATT, CDR2 SNEGSKA (reference sequence). The ends were cut back, 3 bases at V and 3 bases at J, with 8 bases in the middle. CDR3 nucleotides: TGCAGTGCTAGGACAGTCGACTATGGCTACACCTTC. It specifies CSARTVDYGYTF.

The sample holds a few counts of this clonotype. V is TRBV21-1 and J is TRBJ2-2. TRBV21-1 is deemed a pseudogene. The CDR3 spans 22 residues. This CDR3 is CASSKQPVPLLGEDSHTGELFF. DNA for the CDR3: TGTGCCAGCAGCAAACAGCCAGTTCCATTGCTCGGTGAGGATAGCCACACCGGGGAGCTGTTTTTT.

This clonotype has only a few counts. The V gene is TRBV20-1, the J gene TRBJ1-1; no definite D call. Germline CDR1 reads DFQATT; CDR2 reads SNEGSKA (reference sequence). The CDR3 totals 13 residues. The V gene lost 2 bases and the J gene lost 7 bases, with 14 bases spanning the gap. This CDR3 reads CSARNMSGDEAFF. In nucleotides, the CDR3 is TGCAGTGCTAGAAATATGTCGGGAGATGAAGCTTTCTTT.

This clonotype was seen a few times. The chain joins TRBV4-1 to TRBJ2-1, with 8 bases fitting TRBD2. The CDR3 has 14 residues. CDR1 is MGHRA, CDR2 YSYEKL, per germline. The J segment lost 7 bases and the V segment lost 5 bases, leaving 7 bases of the junction unmatched. The CDR3 region has the DNA TGCGCCAGCAGCTCGGGGGGGGCGGTGAATGAGCAGTTCTTC. Protein sequence: CASSSGGAVNEQFF.

The genes are TRBV5-6 and TRBJ1-1; the D gene is possibly TRBD1 (5 bases). Germline V gives CDR1 SGHDT, CDR2 YYEEEE. V lost 4 bases and J lost 8, with 12 bases in between. The CDR3 contains 12 residues. This CDR3 reads CASSRGGGEAFF. The CDR3, as DNA: TGTGCCAGCAGCCGCGGGGGAGGAGAAGCTTTCTTT.

This chain connects TRBV12-3 or TRBV12-4 to TRBJ2-1; 9 nucleotides align to TRBD2. The CDR3 loop spans 17 amino acids. Trimming removed 8 bases from V and 8 bases from J; junction bases left unmatched: 19. This CDR3 reads CASGIPTSGGSWDEQFF. CDR3 DNA sequence: TGTGCCAGCGGAATACCGACTAGCGGAGGGTCGTGGGATGAGCAGTTCTTC.

This clonotype was observed a handful of times. The chain's CDR3 is CASSQSDSSNQPQHF. DNA of the CDR3: TGCGCCAGCAGTCAATCGGACAGTAGCAATCAGCCCCAGCATTTT. This chain uses TRBV23-1 with TRBJ1-5; TRBD1 might be the D (6 bases). TRBV23-1 is identified as an open reading frame with a role that is uncertain. V lost 0 bases and J 0 bases, leaving 6 bases between the germline ends. The CDR3 sequence is 15 residues long.

Concerning this clonotype itself: One junction end disagrees with the germline gene, perhaps due to a read error. Written as DNA, the CDR3 is TGTGCTAGCAGCCCAACCCTGCAGGGGGTGTTTTTT. Its protein product is CASSPTLQGVFF. The chain joins TRBV7-7 to TRBJ2-2; 7 bases are shared with TRBD1. Germline V gene sequence: CDR1 SSHAT, CDR2 FNYEAQ (reference sequence). The CDR3 has 12 residues.

The chain carries TRBV4-3 and TRBJ1-2; 9 nucleotides line up with TRBD1. This CDR3 spans 13 amino acids. V lost 1 base to trimming and J lost 6 bases; unmatched junction nucleotides: 0. The germline CDR1 and CDR2 sequences are LGHNA and YSLEER. The CDR3 nucleotides are TGCGCCAGCAGCCAAGGGACAGGGGATGGCTACACCTTC. Its protein is CASSQGTGDGYTF.

J is TRBJ2-1 and V is TRBV7-9; D remains unclear. The CDR3 length is 14 residues. The germline V gene encodes CDR1 SEHNR and CDR2 FQNEAQ (reference sequence). Deletions cut 7 bases from V and 8 bases from J, with 18 bases between. CDR3 residues: CASNRSVPGYEQFF. The CDR3 DNA reads as TGTGCCAGCAACCGGAGTGTACCAGGATATGAGCAGTTCTTC.

The rearrangement joins TRBV24-1 to TRBJ2-7, with a tentative D call TRBD1 (6 bases). The CDR3 contains 16 residues. The germline V gene encodes CDR1 KGHDR and CDR2 SFDVKD. V lost 6 bases and J lost 3, with 20 bases in between. The DNA of the CDR3 is TGTGCCACCAGTAAAGGTGGCAGGGGTCCAAACTACGAGCAGTACTTC. This encodes CATSKGGRGPNYEQYF.

This clonotype was picked up a small number of times. The chain recombines TRBV21-1 with TRBJ2-1; TRBD1 is the table's D call, not checked against the DNA. TRBV21-1 is a known pseudogene. The CDR3 is made up of 19 amino acids. The CDR3: CASRRDRGPYRSSYNEQFF. The CDR3 region has the DNA TGTGCCAGCAGGCGGGACAGGGGGCCCTATAGGAGCTCCTACAATGAGCAGTTCTTC.